The present T cell receptor beta chain was sequenced within a study of blood T cell repertoires in COVID-19. Trimming shortened V by 6 bases and J by 8 bases, and 13 bases separated the two germline ends. This CDR3 spans 13 amino acids. The germline gives CDR1 LNHDA, CDR2 SQIVND (reference sequence). The table came from immunoSEQ multiplex PCR; TCRdb's copy has only in-frame clones and leaves some out. The sample has some 150,000 clones, 70% to 85% seen once. The chain couples TRBV19 to TRBJ1-4; D remains ambiguous. The sample comprised peripheral blood. This TCR came from a man between 60 and 70 years old with COVID-19, enrolled during active disease. The CDR3 sequence: CASSGAGGEKLFF. The CDR3 nucleotides are TGTGCCAGTAGCGGCGCGGGCGGGGAAAAACTGTTTTTT.